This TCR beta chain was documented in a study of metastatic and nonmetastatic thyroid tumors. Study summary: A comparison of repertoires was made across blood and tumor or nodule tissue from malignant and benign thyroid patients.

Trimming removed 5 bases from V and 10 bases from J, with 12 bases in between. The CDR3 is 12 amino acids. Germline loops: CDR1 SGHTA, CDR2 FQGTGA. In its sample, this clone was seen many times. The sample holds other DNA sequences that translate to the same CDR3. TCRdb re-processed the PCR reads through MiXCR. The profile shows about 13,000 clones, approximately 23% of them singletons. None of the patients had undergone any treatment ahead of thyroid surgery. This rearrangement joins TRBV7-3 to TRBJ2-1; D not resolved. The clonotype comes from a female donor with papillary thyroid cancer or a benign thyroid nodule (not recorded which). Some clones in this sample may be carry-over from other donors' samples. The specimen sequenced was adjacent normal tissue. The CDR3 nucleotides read TGTGCCAGCAGCCTCGGGCTTAGGGAGCAGTTCTTC. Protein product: CASSLGLREQFF.